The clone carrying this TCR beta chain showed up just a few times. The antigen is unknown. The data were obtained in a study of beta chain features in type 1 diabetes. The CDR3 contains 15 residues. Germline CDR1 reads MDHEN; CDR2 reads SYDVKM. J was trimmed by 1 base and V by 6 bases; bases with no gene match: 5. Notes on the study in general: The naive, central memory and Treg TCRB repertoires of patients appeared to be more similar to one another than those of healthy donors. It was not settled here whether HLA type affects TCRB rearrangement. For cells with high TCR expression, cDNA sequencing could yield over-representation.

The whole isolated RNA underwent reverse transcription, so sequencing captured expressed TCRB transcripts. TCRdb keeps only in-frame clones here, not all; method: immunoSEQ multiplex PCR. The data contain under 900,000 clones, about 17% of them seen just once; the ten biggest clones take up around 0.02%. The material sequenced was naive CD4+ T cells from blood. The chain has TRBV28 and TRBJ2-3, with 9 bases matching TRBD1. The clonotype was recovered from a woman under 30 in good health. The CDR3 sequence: CASSLGTGRTDTQYF. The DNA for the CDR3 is TGTGCCAGCAGCCTAGGGACAGGGCGCACAGATACGCAGTATTTT.